Listed below are T cell receptor beta chains from one sample, sequenced in a study of Graves' ophthalmopathy and Graves' hyperthyroidism. TCRdb called the multiplex PCR reads again in MiXCR, with one record for every CDR3 protein. This sample has 300,000 to 400,000 distinct CDR3 sequences, with about 15% found just once. The sequenced material came from peripheral blood. The receptor set was obtained from an adult woman with stable Graves' hyperthyroidism. Both conserved end residues are part of each CDR3. The D gene is left open where the match is weak.

j_call	v_call	cdr3_length	d_call	cdr3_aa
TRBJ1-1	TRBV27	14	.	CASSMAGTNTEAFF
TRBJ2-5	TRBV28	14	.	CASSFYSGEETQYF
TRBJ1-2	TRBV11-2	14	.	CASSLPQRNYGYTF
TRBJ2-7	TRBV5-1	15	TRBD1	CASSLPTGSSYEQYF
TRBJ1-6	TRBV6-1	16	.	CASSESRRAGDSPLHF
TRBJ2-5	TRBV7-8	15	TRBD1	CASSLRQGKEETQYF
TRBJ2-7	TRBV19	16	TRBD2	CASSKSSSGSPYEQYF
TRBJ1-1	TRBV7-8	17	TRBD1	CASSWNSRGVTDTEAFF
TRBJ2-1	TRBV5-1	16	TRBD2	CASSRLAGVSYNEQFF
TRBJ1-3	TRBV12-3/TRBV12-4	15	.	CASSLNGGSGNTIYF
TRBJ1-5	TRBV12-3/TRBV12-4	13	.	CASRAGYNQPQHF
TRBJ2-7	TRBV20-1	11	TRBD1	CSARGTGEQYF
TRBJ2-7	TRBV4-1	14	TRBD1	CASSQRDREYEQYF
TRBJ1-1	TRBV30	14	TRBD1	CAWIREGWDRRTFF
TRBJ2-5	TRBV7-2	13	.	CASRRQGAETQYF
TRBJ2-7	TRBV6-2/TRBV6-3	12	.	CASSYSGREQYF
TRBJ1-5	TRBV28	16	.	CASAHQGMDSNQPQHF
TRBJ1-5	TRBV14	14	.	CASSPGRDDQPQHF
TRBJ1-2	TRBV28	15	TRBD1	CASSSGTGHSYGYTF
TRBJ1-6	TRBV6-1	17	.	CASSRGRKKNYNSPLHF
TRBJ2-7	TRBV10-3	15	TRBD1	CAISEVGTGWYEQYF
TRBJ2-5	TRBV19	13	.	CASSIGDGETQYF
TRBJ2-7	TRBV6-1	16	.	CASSEALGGGAYEQYF
TRBJ2-2	TRBV25-1	13	.	CASSEANTGELFF
TRBJ2-2	TRBV12-3/TRBV12-4	14	.	CASSPKIKPGELFF
TRBJ2-4	TRBV5-5	16	.	CASSQPLSQGGNIQYF
TRBJ1-1	TRBV9	14	.	CASSVEGSDTEAFF
TRBJ2-2	TRBV5-1	15	TRBD1	CASSRLTGRGGELFF
TRBJ1-2	TRBV2	15	.	CASSDWGQVTYGYTF
TRBJ2-7	TRBV6-1	13	.	CASSPGFGYEQYF
TRBJ2-7	TRBV7-8	14	TRBD2	CASNPAGRIYEQYF
TRBJ2-5	TRBV7-2	14	TRBD1	CASSPQGARETQYF
TRBJ1-2	TRBV6-5	15	.	CASSSPPGDDYGYTF
TRBJ2-2	TRBV28	16	TRBD1	CASSPQWDRGAGELFF
TRBJ2-7	TRBV12-3/TRBV12-4	14	.	CASSPNLVKNEQYF
TRBJ2-7	TRBV19	15	TRBD2	CASSVDSGRRYEQYF
TRBJ2-7	TRBV18	18	TRBD2	CASSPYGTSGSFSYEQYF
TRBJ2-6	TRBV7-6	19	TRBD1	CASSEHFQGQSSGANVLTF
TRBJ2-7	TRBV6-1	13	.	CASTQGGENEQYF
TRBJ1-5	TRBV20-1	16	TRBD1	CSARPNRGGSNQPQHF
TRBJ2-2	TRBV9	15	.	CASSVSVSNTGELFF
TRBJ2-2	TRBV11-2	16	TRBD1	CASSHYRGPSTGELFF
TRBJ1-2	TRBV29-1	11	.	CSVEQGYGYTF
TRBJ1-1	TRBV12-3/TRBV12-4	14	.	CASSPRTENTEAFF
TRBJ2-5	TRBV2	13	.	CASSGGGGETQYF
TRBJ2-2	TRBV4-1	16	TRBD1	CASSHGTGGDTGELFF
TRBJ1-6	TRBV28	12	.	CASRLAGVALHF
TRBJ1-1	TRBV27	13	.	CASGGAGWGEAFF
TRBJ2-5	TRBV6-1	10	.	CASSDAAQYF
TRBJ1-6	TRBV12-3/TRBV12-4	14	.	CASSPKSYNSPLHF
TRBJ1-1	TRBV2	12	.	CASYRGQVEAFF
TRBJ2-7	TRBV6-5	15	TRBD2	CASSCSGLAGAEQYF
TRBJ1-6	TRBV5-5	16	TRBD1	CASSLGQGRNNSPLHF
TRBJ2-7	TRBV28	14	.	CASSPPGSLYEQYF